What follows are 5 T cell receptor beta chains derived from one specimen sequenced in a study of blood T cell dynamics during melanoma immunotherapy. Sequenced by immunoSEQ multiplex PCR; TCRdb stores in-frame clones only, minus some. This sample yields approximately 9,800 clones, of which more than 85% are seen a single time; 9.8% belongs to the top ten. Regarding time point: pre-treatment baseline. The sequencing here drew on blood, taken from a patient treated with checkpoint blockade. These receptor sequences come from a human donor with melanoma.

This chain joins TRBV9 and TRBJ2-7, with 10 bases identical to TRBD1. This CDR3 has 15 amino acids. Germline-derived CDR1 and CDR2 are SGDLS and YYNGEE. V lost 0 bases to trimming and J lost 4 bases; unmatched junction nucleotides: 4. The CDR3 protein is CASSVAGTGEYEQYF. The CDR3, as DNA: TGTGCCAGCAGCGTAGCCGGGACAGGGGAGTACGAGCAGTACTTC.

The J gene is TRBJ1-4, the V gene TRBV28; the match to TRBD1 covers 10 bases. The CDR3 spans 16 residues. The trim removed 4 bases at V and 0 bases at J, leaving 2 bases unmatched. Germline V gene data show CDR1 as MDHEN and CDR2 as SYDVKM. In DNA form, the CDR3 reads TGTGCCAGCAGTTCCGGACAGGGGGCAACTAATGAAAAACTGTTTTTT. This gives the protein CASSSGQGATNEKLFF.

This chain joins TRBV21-1 and TRBJ2-7; the table's D call of TRBD1 was not tested on the DNA. TRBV21-1 is labeled a pseudogene. CDR3 length: 18 amino acids. The CDR3 protein is CASSKRDRGCCRVYEQYF. In DNA form, the CDR3 reads TGTGCCAGCAGCAAACGGGACAGGGGGTGTTGTCGCGTGTACGAGCAGTACTTC.

The rearrangement links TRBV27 to TRBJ1-3; 8 bases fit TRBD1. Losses at the gene ends were 6 bases for V and 0 bases for J; bases not matched to a gene: 7. The CDR3 has 16 residues. The germline CDR1 and CDR2 sequences are MNHEY and SMNVEV (reference sequence). The CDR3 DNA is TGTGCCAGCAGACCAGGGGGCCCCTACTCTGGAAACACCATATATTTT. It codes for CASRPGGPYSGNTIYF.

This clone is a singleton in its sample. The genes are TRBV9 and TRBJ2-1; D unresolved. Trimming cost V 4 bases and J 9 bases, with 14 bases left between them. The CDR3 covers 13 residues. Germline V CDR1 and CDR2: SGDLS, YYNGEE. The chain's CDR3 is CASSPPSLGEQFF. The CDR3 DNA is TGTGCCAGCAGCCCCCCTTCCTTGGGTGAGCAGTTCTTC.